These T cell receptor beta chains were read from a single sample in a study of spatial heterogeneity in lung cancer. TCRdb recomputed calls from the 5' RACE reads with MiXCR, one row per CDR3 protein. The data hold about 23,000 distinct CDR3 sequences, with under 4% observed a single time. Sample: PBMCs, taken at surgery. These receptors originate from a female donor with early-stage non-small cell lung cancer. Each CDR3 is given with its conserved first and last residue. The order of the fields is clone size, V gene, J gene, D gene, CDR3 protein, CDR3 DNA. D genes are given only for firm matches. Each size is once, few or many counts, or a class when the clone is expanded.

>many|TRBV3-1|TRBJ1-4|-
CASSEEEGRVGEKLFF
TGTGCCAGCAGCGAAGAGGAGGGGAGGGTAGGCGAAAAACTGTTTTTT
>medium-sized|TRBV20-1|TRBJ2-1|-
CSARDYDRPNEQFF
TGCAGTGCTAGAGATTATGACAGACCTAATGAGCAGTTCTTC
>few|TRBV10-3|TRBJ2-2|TRBD1
CAIRGTGATTSNTGELFF
TGTGCCATCAGGGGGACAGGGGCCACTACGTCGAACACCGGGGAGCTGTTTTTT
>many|TRBV4-2|TRBJ1-5|TRBD1
CASSQGVMDRVNQPQHF
TGTGCCAGCAGCCAAGGGGTCATGGACAGGGTAAATCAGCCCCAGCATTTT
>many|TRBV28|TRBJ1-1|-
CASSSSDQTAEAFF
TGTGCCAGCAGTTCCTCAGACCAGACGGCTGAAGCTTTCTTT
>many|TRBV5-1|TRBJ1-3|-
CASSRYTTRDNTIYF
TGCGCCAGCAGCCGGTACACCACGAGGGACAACACCATATATTTT
>many|TRBV3-1|TRBJ2-1|TRBD2
CASSPAGEANEQFF
TGTGCCAGCAGCCCAGCGGGAGAGGCCAATGAGCAGTTCTTC
>medium-sized|TRBV29-1|TRBJ2-4|-
CSVARSANDLAKNIQYF
TGCAGCGTGGCCAGAAGCGCCAACGATCTAGCCAAAAACATTCAGTACTTC
>many|TRBV10-2|TRBJ2-5|TRBD2
CASSDPGLAGETQYF
TGCGCCAGCAGTGATCCGGGACTAGCGGGTGAGACCCAGTACTTC
>many|TRBV20-1|TRBJ2-5|TRBD2
CSASIASGRVDETQYF
TGCAGTGCTAGTATAGCTAGCGGGAGGGTTGATGAGACCCAGTACTTC
>many|TRBV29-1|TRBJ2-5|-
CSVVRQQETQYF
TGCAGCGTTGTCCGACAGCAAGAGACCCAGTACTTC
>few|TRBV18|TRBJ1-1|-
CASSNAGSPNTEAFF
TGTGCCAGCTCGAATGCGGGGTCCCCCAACACTGAAGCTTTCTTT
>medium-sized|TRBV19|TRBJ2-1|TRBD2
CASRQTSGAYNEQFF
TGTGCCAGTAGACAAACTAGCGGGGCCTACAATGAGCAGTTCTTC
>many|TRBV28|TRBJ2-5|TRBD2
CASSFVRLAGLETQYF
TGTGCCAGCAGTTTCGTGAGACTAGCGGGATTAGAGACCCAGTACTTC
>many|TRBV4-1|TRBJ2-3|TRBD2
CASSQDSGLAVSTDTQYF
TGCGCCAGCAGCCAAGACTCGGGACTAGCGGTTAGCACAGATACGCAGTATTTT
>many|TRBV6-5|TRBJ1-1|TRBD1
CASRPGGVGTEAFF
TGTGCCAGCAGGCCAGGGGGCGTCGGCACTGAAGCTTTCTTT
>many|TRBV10-1|TRBJ2-7|-
CASSDSDEQYF
TGCGCCAGCAGTGACTCCGACGAGCAGTACTTC
>many|TRBV11-2|TRBJ2-5|TRBD2
CASRRAESPRERETQYF
TGTGCCAGCAGACGAGCGGAGTCCCCGCGGGAGCGGGAGACCCAGTACTTC
>medium-sized|TRBV2|TRBJ2-7|-
CASSEHQGYYEQYF
TGTGCCAGCAGTGAACACCAGGGATACTACGAGCAGTACTTC
>once|TRBV11-2|TRBJ2-1|TRBD2
CASRYSGRRGWNEQFF
TGTGCCAGCAGATATAGCGGGAGAAGGGGGTGGAATGAGCAGTTCTTC
>many|TRBV20-1|TRBJ1-5|-
CSARAPGNQPQHF
TGCAGTGCTAGAGCGCCGGGAAATCAGCCCCAGCATTTT
>many|TRBV3-1|TRBJ2-3|-
CASSPTWDTQYF
TGTGCCAGCAGCCCTACGTGGGATACGCAGTATTTT
>many|TRBV7-9|TRBJ2-1|-
CASSLALGLQADSYNEQFF
TGTGCCAGCAGCTTAGCCCTAGGATTACAAGCCGACTCCTACAATGAGCAGTTCTTC
>many|TRBV7-9|TRBJ1-2|TRBD1
CASIRAGQLDYGYTF
TGTGCCAGCATTCGTGCGGGACAGCTAGACTATGGCTACACCTTC
>many|TRBV20-1|TRBJ2-1|TRBD2
CSAPPPGLVYNEQFF
TGCAGTGCCCCGCCCCCGGGACTAGTCTACAATGAGCAGTTCTTC
>medium-sized|TRBV29-1|TRBJ2-1|-
CSVEAGRYNEQFF
TGCAGCGTTGAGGCGGGACGATACAATGAGCAGTTCTTC
>many|TRBV27|TRBJ2-1|-
CASSYTGGNEQFF
TGTGCCAGCAGTTACACTGGGGGCAATGAGCAGTTCTTC
>many|TRBV28|TRBJ1-1|-
CASSLLNTEAFF
TGTGCCAGCAGTTTATTGAACACTGAAGCTTTCTTT
>many|TRBV27|TRBJ2-1|-
CASREAPGEGDNEQFF
TGTGCCAGCAGAGAGGCCCCAGGGGAGGGGGACAATGAGCAGTTCTTC
>many|TRBV27|TRBJ2-7|-
CASSSRGELYEQYF
TGTGCCAGCAGTTCCAGGGGGGAACTTTACGAGCAGTACTTC
>many|TRBV27|TRBJ2-1|-
CASSFASSYNEQFF
TGTGCCAGCAGTTTCGCGAGCTCCTACAATGAGCAGTTCTTC
>many|TRBV9|TRBJ2-5|-
CASSSARPETQYF
TGTGCCAGCAGTTCTGCGCGACCCGAGACCCAGTACTTC
>many|TRBV5-6|TRBJ2-7|-
CASSSESSGRGGEQYF
TGTGCCAGCAGCTCCGAATCCTCCGGCAGGGGGGGGGAGCAGTACTTC
>many|TRBV28|TRBJ1-5|-
CASSFGRASNQPQHF
TGTGCCAGCAGTTTCGGCAGGGCTAGCAATCAGCCCCAGCATTTT
>many|TRBV5-1|TRBJ2-2|-
CASRLGAQNTGELFF
TGCGCCAGCAGGTTAGGAGCCCAAAACACCGGGGAGCTGTTTTTT
>many|TRBV10-1|TRBJ1-1|-
CASSPGQPNTEAFF
TGCGCCAGCAGTCCCGGACAGCCAAACACTGAAGCTTTCTTT
>many|TRBV24-1|TRBJ1-1|-
CATSDSGAEPNTEAFF
TGTGCCACCAGTGATTCTGGCGCAGAGCCGAACACTGAAGCTTTCTTT
>many|TRBV5-6|TRBJ2-5|-
CASTSGAGPTQYF
TGTGCCAGCACGTCTGGGGCAGGTCCGACCCAGTACTTC
>many|TRBV6-5|TRBJ2-2|-
CASSYRRGELFF
TGTGCCAGCAGTTACCGACGCGGGGAGCTGTTTTTT